A single sample is the source of the 14 T cell receptor beta chains below, sequenced in a study of shared clonotypes between healthy human individuals. Assay used: immunoSEQ multiplex PCR; TCRdb lists only in-frame clones, some missing. The sample holds 800,000 to 950,000 clones, around 96% seen once. Naive CD8 isolation took CD45RO-negative cells positively selected for CCR7 and excluded terminally differentiated effector memory CD45RA+ cells. Sequenced: naive CD8+ T cells sorted from blood. The receptors stem from a man aged 25-45 years in good health.

This chain joins TRBV4-1 and TRBJ1-5; 7 bases are a match to TRBD1. Germline V CDR1 and CDR2: MGHRA, YSYEKL. This CDR3 contains 19 residues. V was clipped by 4 bases and J by 0 bases; unmatched bases: 15. CDR3 sequence: CASSPLRQGVGDSNQPQHF. CDR3 DNA sequence: TGCGCCAGCAGCCCCCTCCGCCAGGGGGTTGGAGATAGCAATCAGCCCCAGCATTTT.

V and J are TRBV19 and TRBJ2-7; D perhaps matches TRBD1 (5 bases). Trimming took 7 bases from V and 2 from J, leaving 15 bases between them. Per germline, CDR1 LNHDA and CDR2 SQIVND (reference sequence). The CDR3 totals 14 residues. The CDR3 coding sequence is TGTGCCAGTACCCCTTCCTGGGGCCCCTACGAGCAGTACTTC. Translated: CASTPSWGPYEQYF.

V gene TRBV7-9 combines with J gene TRBJ2-1; 16 bases fit TRBD2. V shed 5 bases and J 5 bases; nucleotides not matched to a gene: 9. The CDR3 is 18 residues long. Germline CDR1 is SEHNR and CDR2 is FQNEAQ (reference sequence). In DNA form, the CDR3 reads TGTGCCAGCAGCCCCCAGGGGACTAGCGGGAGGGGAGACAATGAGCAGTTCTTC. Translated, it gives CASSPQGTSGRGDNEQFF.

V is TRBV4-3 and J is TRBJ2-7; no clear D. The CDR3 runs 15 residues. Germline V gene sequence: CDR1 LGHNA, CDR2 YSLEER. The germline V and J ends were trimmed by 0 bases and 2 bases, with 11 bases remaining between them. Written as DNA, the CDR3 is TGCGCCAGCAGCCAAGATCGGGCTGCACCCTACGAGCAGTACTTC. As protein: CASSQDRAAPYEQYF.

The V call is TRBV7-6, the J call TRBJ1-4; D gene uncertain. The CDR3 loop spans 12 amino acids. Germline V CDR1 and CDR2: SGHVS, FNYEAQ. V dropped 6 bases and J dropped 5 bases, with 7 bases sitting between them. The CDR3 loop reads CASRNINEKLFF. The DNA of the CDR3 is TGTGCCAGCAGGAACATCAATGAAAAACTGTTTTTT.

V usage is TRBV7-9 and J usage is TRBJ2-6; 7 bases fit TRBD1. The V gene end was trimmed by 1 base and the J gene end by 0 bases; junction bases not matched to a gene: 9. Germline assignment: CDR1 SEHNR and CDR2 FQNEAQ (reference sequence). The CDR3 covers 19 residues. This CDR3 is CASSLGRGTASSGANVLTF. The CDR3 bases are TGTGCCAGCAGCTTAGGCCGTGGGACAGCTTCCTCTGGGGCCAACGTCCTGACTTTC.

The V call is TRBV10-2, the J call TRBJ2-7; D is uncertain. Germline assignment: CDR1 WSHSY and CDR2 SAAADI. This CDR3 spans 13 amino acids. V dropped 4 bases and J dropped 6 bases, with 13 bases sitting between them. Here the CDR3 DNA reads TGCGCCAGCAGTGGTACCCTAGGAGCCGAGCAGTACTTC. Translated, it gives CASSGTLGAEQYF.

V gene TRBV10-1 combines with J gene TRBJ2-2; 7 bases are a match to TRBD2. This CDR3 is 16 amino acids long. V trimming: 5 bases; J trimming: 6 bases; junction bases outside the gene matches: 12. CDR1 and CDR2 (germline): WNHNN, SYGVQD (reference sequence). The CDR3 reads CASSQLQGGAPGELFF. DNA for the CDR3: TGCGCCAGCAGTCAACTGCAGGGAGGGGCGCCCGGGGAGCTGTTTTTT.

This chain connects TRBV7-8 to TRBJ2-3, with D maybe TRBD2 (5 bases). The CDR3 is 17 residues long. Trimming removed 1 base at V and 2 bases at J, with 16 bases between. Germline CDR1 SGHVS, CDR2 FQNEAQ. The CDR3, as DNA: TGTGCCAGCAGCTTAGGAGGCGATAGCGACTACACAGATACGCAGTATTTT. Encoded protein: CASSLGGDSDYTDTQYF. Full variable domain (rest looked up from reference TRBV7-8 and TRBJ2-3): GAGVSQSPRYKVAKRGQDVALRCDPISGHVSLFWYQQALGQGPEFLTYFQNEAQLDKSGLPSDRFFAERPEGSVSTLKIQRTQQEDSAVYLCASSLGGDSDYTDTQYFGPGTRLTVL.

The V and J genes are TRBV28 and TRBJ2-7, with D perhaps matching TRBD1 (5 bases). The CDR3 contains 13 residues. V gave up 9 bases and J gave up 1 base, with 13 bases separating them. Per germline, CDR1 MDHEN and CDR2 SYDVKM. In nucleotides, the CDR3 is TGTGCCAGGACAGCTTTCGGTTCCTACGAGCAGTACTTC. Protein product: CARTAFGSYEQYF.

The chain joins TRBV29-1 to TRBJ2-1; D possibly corresponds to TRBD2 (6 bases). V lost 0 bases and J 4 bases, leaving 13 bases between the germline ends. The CDR3 loop spans 15 amino acids. CDR1 and CDR2 (germline): SQVTM, ANQGSEA. The CDR3 region is CSVEDPLAPYNEQFF. The CDR3 coding sequence is TGCAGCGTTGAAGACCCCCTAGCGCCGTACAATGAGCAGTTCTTC.

This clone was observed a few times. This chain joins TRBV4-3 and TRBJ2-3; D gene uncertain. CDR1 and CDR2 (germline): LGHNA, YSLEER. The V end lost 0 bases, the J end lost 3 bases, and 10 bases lay between the germline ends. There are 15 residues in the CDR3. CDR3 nucleotide sequence: TGCGCCAGCAGCCAAGATTACGGGCGGACAGATACGCAGTATTTT. Protein: CASSQDYGRTDTQYF.

J is TRBJ2-5 and V is TRBV7-9, with D unresolved. Germline-derived CDR1 and CDR2 are SEHNR and FQNEAQ (reference sequence). The CDR3 totals 14 residues. Trimming removed 3 bases from V and 2 bases from J, with 10 bases in between. The CDR3: CASSFDTQQETQYF. The CDR3 coding sequence is TGTGCCAGCAGCTTCGATACGCAGCAAGAGACCCAGTACTTC.

The genes are TRBV2 and TRBJ2-7; D tentatively reads TRBD1 or TRBD2 (5 bases each). Per germline, CDR1 SNHLY and CDR2 FYNNEI. The germline V and J ends were trimmed by 4 bases and 0 bases, with 13 bases remaining between them. The CDR3 consists of 15 residues. In nucleotides, the CDR3 is TGTGCCAGCAGTGCCCCCGACGGGACCTCCTACGAGCAGTACTTC. This sequence encodes CASSAPDGTSYEQYF.